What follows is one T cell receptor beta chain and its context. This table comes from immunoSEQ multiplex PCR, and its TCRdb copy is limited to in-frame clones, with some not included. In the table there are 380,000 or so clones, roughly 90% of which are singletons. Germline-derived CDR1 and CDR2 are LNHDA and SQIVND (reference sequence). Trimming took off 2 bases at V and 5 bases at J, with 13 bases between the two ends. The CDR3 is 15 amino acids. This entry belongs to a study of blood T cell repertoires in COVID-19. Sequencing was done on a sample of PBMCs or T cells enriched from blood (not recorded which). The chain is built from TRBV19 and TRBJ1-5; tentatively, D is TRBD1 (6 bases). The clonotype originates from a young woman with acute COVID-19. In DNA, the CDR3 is TGTGCCAGTAGTATATCGGGACAATTTTATCAGCCCCAGCATTTT. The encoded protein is CASSISGQFYQPQHF.